The rows below give T cell receptor beta chains drawn from one sample of a study of cytomegalovirus exposure and HLA in healthy donors. The table came from immunoSEQ multiplex PCR; TCRdb's copy has only in-frame clones and leaves some out. This repertoire shows about 250,000 clones, about four fifths found once; its top ten account for about 0.29%. The source material was PBMCs. The receptors shown here come from a girl aged 2 to 10 in good health and CMV-seronegative. Both conserved end residues are part of each CDR3. The D gene is left open where the match is weak. Rows give clone size only sometimes, using once, few, many, or a class for an expanded clone.

CDR3 DNA,CDR3 protein,V gene,J gene,clone size,CDR3 length,D gene
TGTGCCAGCAGCCCCGACAGGGAAGAGCAGTACTTC,CASSPDREEQYF,TRBV7-9,TRBJ2-7,-,12,TRBD1
TGTGCCATCAGTGAGCCAGCGGGAGGGCCCAGTCAGTTCTTC,CAISEPAGGPSQFF,TRBV10-3,TRBJ2-1,-,14,TRBD2
TGTGCCAGCAGTGTGCGGGGGTACAACTACGAGCAGTACTTC,CASSVRGYNYEQYF,TRBV2,TRBJ2-7,-,14,TRBD2
TGTGCCACCAGCAGAGATAGGGGCGAAGCCAGGGAGCAGTTCTTC,CATSRDRGEAREQFF,TRBV15,TRBJ2-1,-,15,-
TGTGCCAGCAGCTGGTGGACTAGCGGGGGCGATGAGCAGTTCTTC,CASSWWTSGGDEQFF,TRBV13,TRBJ2-1,few,15,TRBD2
TGTGCCAGCAGTTCCCCTAGGGGGCCCGCCGGAAGGGAGCAGTTCTTC,CASSSPRGPAGREQFF,TRBV6-5,TRBJ2-1,-,16,TRBD1
TGTGCCAGCAGCCAAGAACAGGGAGGGCGGGACGAGCAGTACTTC,CASSQEQGGRDEQYF,TRBV4-2,TRBJ2-7,-,15,-
TGCGCCAGCAGCCAAGGGAGTACGGGATCGTATGGCTACACCTTC,CASSQGSTGSYGYTF,TRBV4-1,TRBJ1-2,-,15,-
TGTGCCAGCAGCGACACCGGGACAGGGCCCTCCTACGAGCAGTACTTC,CASSDTGTGPSYEQYF,TRBV11-2,TRBJ2-7,-,16,TRBD1
TGTGCCAGCTCACCCCCCCCGGGGGACAGACCTAACTATGGCTACACCTTC,CASSPPPGDRPNYGYTF,TRBV18,TRBJ1-2,-,17,TRBD1
TGCGCCAGCAGGCCACAGGCTAGCTCCTATAATTCACCCCTCCACTTT,CASRPQASSYNSPLHF,TRBV5-1,TRBJ1-6,-,16,-
TGTGCCAGCAGTTTACGAGGGATCCACTACGAGCAGTACTTC,CASSLRGIHYEQYF,TRBV27,TRBJ2-7,-,14,-
TGTGCCAGCAGCCCCGGTCAGGGCCCAGCTACTAACTATGGCTACACCTTC,CASSPGQGPATNYGYTF,TRBV7-9,TRBJ1-2,-,17,-
TGTGCCAGCAGCTTAGAGAGTACAGGGGGTTTTGGCTACACCTTC,CASSLESTGGFGYTF,TRBV7-6,TRBJ1-2,-,15,TRBD1
TGTGCCAGCTCACGTACAACAGGGGACACTGAAGCTTTCTTT,CASSRTTGDTEAFF,TRBV18,TRBJ1-1,-,14,TRBD1
TGTGCCAGCAGCTTGACAGGGGGTTGGACTGAAGCTTTCTTT,CASSLTGGWTEAFF,TRBV7-9,TRBJ1-1,-,14,TRBD1
TGCGCCAGCAGCCCCGCAGCAACTAATGAAAAACTGTTTTTT,CASSPAATNEKLFF,TRBV5-1,TRBJ1-4,once,14,-
TGTGCCAGCAGCTTAGGGTTTCAGGTTGGGGAGGCTTTCTTT,CASSLGFQVGEAFF,TRBV7-9,TRBJ1-1,-,14,-
TGTGCCAGCAGTTACGCTGGGGCGTCAACCTACGAGCAGTACTTC,CASSYAGASTYEQYF,TRBV6-5,TRBJ2-7,-,15,-
TGTGCCAGCAGCATAACCGGGGAGAGGCAGTACTTC,CASSITGERQYF,TRBV7-6,TRBJ2-7,-,12,-
TGTGCCAGCAGTTACTCGACCAGGGCCTACGAGCAGTACTTC,CASSYSTRAYEQYF,TRBV6-5,TRBJ2-7,-,14,-
TGTGCCAGCAGCCTCATCCTCCCGGGAGGTGTCTACGAGCAGTACTTC,CASSLILPGGVYEQYF,TRBV11-2,TRBJ2-7,once,16,TRBD2
TGTGCCAGCCGGAGGAACACAGATACGCAGTATTTT,CASRRNTDTQYF,TRBV6-6,TRBJ2-3,-,12,-
TGTGCCAGCAGTTACTCTCGGGAAAGAGCATCACCCCTCCACTTT,CASSYSRERASPLHF,TRBV6-6,TRBJ1-6,-,15,-
TGTGCCAGCAGGACTAGCGGGCTCCACAATGAGCAGTTCTTC,CASRTSGLHNEQFF,TRBV27,TRBJ2-1,-,14,TRBD2
TGCGCCAGCAGCTGGGGGGAGGACACCGGGGAGCTGTTTTTT,CASSWGEDTGELFF,TRBV5-1,TRBJ2-2,-,14,-
TGTGCCAGCAGTTTTCTGGCAGGGGGAGATACGCAGTATTTT,CASSFLAGGDTQYF,TRBV28,TRBJ2-3,-,14,TRBD1
TGTGCCAGCAGTGATCCCCAGGGGACCTACCAAGAGACCCAGTACTTC,CASSDPQGTYQETQYF,TRBV25-1,TRBJ2-5,once,16,-
TGTGCCAGCAGCCAAGATCTAGCCGCAGTGGGGACCCAGTACTTC,CASSQDLAAVGTQYF,TRBV4-2,TRBJ2-5,-,15,-
TGTGCCAGCAGTTTCTCAGGGATTCGCTCCTACGAGCAGTACTTC,CASSFSGIRSYEQYF,TRBV28,TRBJ2-7,once,15,-
TGTGCCAGAACCCCGGGACAGACCTACGAGCAGTACTTC,CARTPGQTYEQYF,TRBV19,TRBJ2-7,-,13,TRBD1
TGTTCCAGCCTTGGCGGAGAGTACGAGCAGTACTTC,CSSLGGEYEQYF,TRBV7-9,TRBJ2-7,-,12,-
TGTGCCAGCAGCCAATCCTCTGGGGCCAACGTCCTGACTTTC,CASSQSSGANVLTF,TRBV7-6,TRBJ2-6,-,14,-
TGCGCCAGCAGCCAAGAGGCAGGGGCTTATGGCTACACCTTC,CASSQEAGAYGYTF,TRBV4-1,TRBJ1-2,-,14,-
TGTGCCTGGAGTGTTGGGACTAGGGGCTCAGATGAGCAGTTCTTC,CAWSVGTRGSDEQFF,TRBV30,TRBJ2-1,-,15,TRBD2
TGTGCCAGTAGTTCACCTACTGAGCAGTTCTTC,CASSSPTEQFF,TRBV28,TRBJ2-1,-,11,-
TGTGCCAGCAGCTTAGGGGTAGCGGGAGCCTACGAGCAGTACTTC,CASSLGVAGAYEQYF,TRBV7-8,TRBJ2-7,-,15,TRBD2
TGTGCCAGCAGCCAAGAACAGGACAGGGGCCTAGGGAGCTCCTACGAGCAGTACTTC,CASSQEQDRGLGSSYEQYF,TRBV4-2,TRBJ2-7,-,19,TRBD1